A selection of T cell receptor beta chains follows, all from one sample in a study of blood T cell repertoires in COVID-19. Assay used: immunoSEQ multiplex PCR; TCRdb lists only in-frame clones, some missing. The sample holds roughly 270,000 clones, roughly 85% seen once. The sample was PBMCs or T cells enriched from blood (not recorded which). These receptors were taken from a woman in her forties or fifties who had recovered from COVID-19. The CDR3 runs from the conserved cysteine through the conserved F or W. A D gene is named only where the DNA matches it firmly. Expanded clones get a size class; other rows say once, few or many, or leave the size out.

DNA: TGTGCCAGCAGTTTTGTGGTGGACAGATTCACCGGGGAGCTGTTTTTT; CDR3: CASSFVVDRFTGELFF; V: TRBV27; size: -; length: 16; D: -; J: TRBJ2-2
DNA: TGCAGCGTGGGCGGGCTAGCGGGAGGGCCTAATTCCTACAATGAGCAGTTCTTC; CDR3: CSVGGLAGGPNSYNEQFF; V: TRBV29-1; size: -; length: 18; D: TRBD2; J: TRBJ2-1
DNA: TGTGCCAGCAGTTTCAGGGGTGGTCAGTATTTT; CDR3: CASSFRGGQYF; V: TRBV27; size: once; length: 11; D: -; J: TRBJ2-3
DNA: TGTGCCAGCAGCAACCAAAAAGGGGAGGTGGGGCAGCCCCAGCATTTT; CDR3: CASSNQKGEVGQPQHF; V: TRBV21-1; size: -; length: 16; D: -; J: TRBJ1-5
DNA: TGTGCCAGCAGCCAAGATCCGGCAGGGGGCTTTTACGAGCAGTACTTC; CDR3: CASSQDPAGGFYEQYF; V: TRBV4-2; size: few; length: 16; D: TRBD1; J: TRBJ2-7
DNA: TGTGCCAGCAGCCTCCGTTTGAGGGAGTCAGATACGCAGTATTTT; CDR3: CASSLRLRESDTQYF; V: TRBV9; size: once; length: 15; D: -; J: TRBJ2-3
DNA: TGCGCCAGCAGTCCCGGGACACGGGATGAAAAACTGTTTTTT; CDR3: CASSPGTRDEKLFF; V: TRBV5-1; size: -; length: 14; D: -; J: TRBJ1-4
DNA: TGTGCCAGTAAAATTGGGACAGGGGGCCGGGGCTACACCTTC; CDR3: CASKIGTGGRGYTF; V: TRBV19; size: once; length: 14; D: TRBD1; J: TRBJ1-2
DNA: TGTGCCAGCGGAACTAGTGATCCCGGGGAGCTGTTTTTT; CDR3: CASGTSDPGELFF; V: TRBV9; size: -; length: 13; D: -; J: TRBJ2-2
DNA: TGTGCCAGCTCACCACATGGAGGGCCCGACAATGAGCAGTTCTTC; CDR3: CASSPHGGPDNEQFF; V: TRBV18; size: -; length: 15; D: -; J: TRBJ2-1